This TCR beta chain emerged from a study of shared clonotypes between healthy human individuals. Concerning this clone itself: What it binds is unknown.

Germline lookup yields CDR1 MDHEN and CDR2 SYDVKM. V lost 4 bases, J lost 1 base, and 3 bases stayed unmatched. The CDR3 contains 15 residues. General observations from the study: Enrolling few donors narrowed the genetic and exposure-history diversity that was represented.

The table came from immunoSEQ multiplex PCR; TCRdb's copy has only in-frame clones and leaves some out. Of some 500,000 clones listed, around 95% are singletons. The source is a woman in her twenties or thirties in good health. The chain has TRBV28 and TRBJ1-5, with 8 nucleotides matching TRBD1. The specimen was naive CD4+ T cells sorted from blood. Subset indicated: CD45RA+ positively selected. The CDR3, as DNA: TGTGCCAGCAGTTCACCAGGGGGCAGCAATCAGCCCCAGCATTTT. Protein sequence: CASSSPGGSNQPQHF. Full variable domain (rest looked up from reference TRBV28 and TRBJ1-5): DVKVTQSSRYLVKRTGEKVFLECVQDMDHENMFWYRQDPGLGLRLIYFSYDVKMKEKGDIPEGYSVSREKKERFSLILESASTNQTSMYLCASSSPGGSNQPQHFGDGTRLSIL.